This TCR beta chain comes out of a study of blood T cell repertoires in COVID-19. For the study at large: COVID-19 samples from acute and convalescent phases originated in the United States, Italy and Spain. PBMCs, B-cell-depleted T cells, or T cells were the source of the cDNA or gDNA that made up the material.

Authors' data handling: Nucleated cell number was recorded as an estimate derived from reference gene primer amplification. Sequenced by immunoSEQ multiplex PCR; TCRdb stores in-frame clones only, minus some. The V and J calls and the clone size are those of that table, but D and trimming were determined from the DNA. The table shows around 250,000 clones, with around four fifths occurring only once. This clonotype was sampled from a man of 80 years or more with acute or convalescent COVID-19. Input material: peripheral blood.

CDR3 amino acids: CASRRPRVGTGELFF. The DNA of the CDR3 is TGTGCCAGCAGGAGGCCCAGGGTTGGCACCGGGGAGCTGTTTTTT. This chain links TRBV6-5 with TRBJ2-2; D may be TRBD1 (5 bases). The CDR3 covers 15 residues. V lost 6 bases to trimming and J lost 4 bases, with 15 bases between them. CDR1 is MNHEY and CDR2 is SVGAGI in the germline V gene.